The 14 T cell receptor beta chains below come from one sample, sequenced in a study of blood T cell repertoires in COVID-19. Produced via immunoSEQ multiplex PCR; TCRdb's table is partial and in-frame only. Counted here are around 95,000 clones, about 84% occurring once; the ten biggest clones make up roughly 10%. Material: peripheral blood. The receptors stem from a woman aged 80 or over with acute or convalescent COVID-19.

The chain is built from TRBV3-1 (or the pseudogene TRBV3-2) and TRBJ1-6; the D is unclear. Germline CDR1 is LGHDT and CDR2 is YNNKEL (reference sequence). V lost 3 bases and J 0 bases, leaving 9 bases between the germline ends. The CDR3 totals 16 residues. CDR3 nucleotides: TGTGCCAGCAGCCACACCTCGAGCTCCTATAATTCACCCCTCCACTTT. Encoded protein: CASSHTSSSYNSPLHF.

This rearrangement joins TRBV6-1 to TRBJ2-4, with D possibly matching TRBD1 (5 bases). Trimming removed 1 base from V and 3 bases from J, with 10 bases in between. CDR3 length: 15 residues. CDR1 and CDR2 from the germline V gene are MNHNS and SASEGT. The CDR3: CASSEEGAVKNIQYF. Here the CDR3 DNA reads TGTGCCAGCAGTGAAGAAGGGGCGGTCAAAAACATTCAGTACTTC.

The chain carries TRBV7-3 and TRBJ1-1; D ambiguous. CDR3 size: 13 residues. The V and J ends lost 1 base and 6 bases respectively, with 9 bases between them. The germline gives CDR1 SGHTA, CDR2 FQGTGA. In DNA, the CDR3 is TGTGCCAGCAGCTTAAATTTAGTCTCTGAAGCTTTCTTT. This translates into CASSLNLVSEAFF.

The chain has TRBV4-1 and TRBJ1-2, with TRBD1 identical over 7 bases. With 1 base clipped from V and 6 bases from J, the junction kept 11 bases outside the gene matches. Germline loops: CDR1 MGHRA, CDR2 YSYEKL. The CDR3 is made up of 16 amino acids. The CDR3 DNA follows: TGCGCCAGCAGCCAAGGGTCATCGGGACAGCTAAATGGCTACACCTTC. This translates into CASSQGSSGQLNGYTF.

The rearrangement joins TRBV10-1 to TRBJ2-2; D is perhaps TRBD2 (7 bases). The CDR3 length is 14 residues. V was shortened by 3 bases and J by 5 bases, with 10 bases between the two germline ends. Germline CDR1 WNHNN, CDR2 SYGVQD (reference sequence). The CDR3 sequence: CASSDEGGTGELFF. DNA for the CDR3: TGCGCCAGCAGTGATGAGGGGGGGACCGGGGAGCTGTTTTTT.

This clone has more than one count but fewer than ten. The rearrangement links TRBV15 to TRBJ1-2, with D possibly TRBD1 on 6 matching bases. CDR1 and CDR2 (germline): LNHNV, YYDKDF (reference sequence). V lost 0 bases and J lost 1, with 12 bases in between. The CDR3 spans 16 residues. This CDR3 is CATSREPGQLNYGYTF. CDR3 DNA: TGTGCCACCAGCAGAGAACCGGGACAACTTAACTATGGCTACACCTTC.

The genes are TRBV13 and TRBJ1-4; D gene uncertain. The CDR3 sequence is 15 residues long. Germline CDR1 is PRHDT and CDR2 is FYEKMQ (reference sequence). Deletions cut 5 bases from V and 6 bases from J, with 16 bases between. The chain's CDR3 is CASSLALRGDEKLFF. The CDR3 DNA sequence: TGTGCCAGCAGCCTAGCGCTTCGGGGAGATGAAAAACTGTTTTTT.

The chain employs TRBV18 and TRBJ1-4; tentatively, D is TRBD1 (5 bases). In germline, CDR1 is KGHSH, CDR2 LQKENI. This CDR3 spans 14 amino acids. V lost 5 bases and J lost 8, with 15 bases in between. Written as DNA, the CDR3 is TGTGCCAGCTCATCGGAACGGGGGGGAGAAAAACTGTTTTTT. It is translated as CASSSERGGEKLFF.

This rearrangement joins TRBV7-2 to TRBJ2-2, with a possible D match to TRBD1 (6 bases). Germline V gene sequence: CDR1 SGHTA, CDR2 FQGNSA. Trimming removed 5 bases from V and 1 base from J, with 8 bases in between. CDR3 length equals 14 residues. The chain's CDR3 is CASSGTRNTGELFF. The CDR3 nucleotides are TGTGCCAGCAGCGGGACAAGGAACACCGGGGAGCTGTTTTTT.

The chain uses TRBV12-2 and TRBJ1-1. TRBV12-2 is annotated as a pseudogene. This CDR3 region has 13 residues. DNA of the CDR3: TGTGCAAGTCGCTTAGCTCCCCCGGGTGAAGCTTTCTTT. Translating gives CASRLAPPGEAFF.

The chain links TRBV10-3 to TRBJ1-3, with D possibly matching TRBD1 (5 bases). This CDR3 region has 15 residues. The V end was cut by 6 bases, the J end by 0 bases, with 12 bases between. Germline assignment: CDR1 ENHRY and CDR2 SYGVKD. CDR3 DNA sequence: TGTGCCATCAGCAAAACAGGATCCTCTGGAAACACCATATATTTT. Protein product: CAISKTGSSGNTIYF.

The V call is TRBV9, the J call TRBJ2-3; D remains ambiguous. V lost 0 bases and J lost 2, with 10 bases in between. This CDR3 region has 15 residues. Germline CDR1 and CDR2: SGDLS and YYNGEE. CDR3 sequence reads: CASSVGSRNTDTQYF. Here the CDR3 DNA reads TGTGCCAGCAGCGTAGGGAGCCGAAACACAGATACGCAGTATTTT. Looking up the rest from reference TRBV9 and TRBJ2-3 gives the full variable domain: DSGVTQTPKHLITATGQRVTLRCSPRSGDLSVYWYQQSLDQGLQFLIQYYNGEERAKGNILERFSAQQFPDLHSELNLSSLELGDSALYFCASSVGSRNTDTQYFGPGTRLTVL.

The chain carries TRBV10-3 and TRBJ1-2, with 11 bases matching TRBD1. The CDR3 is 15 residues long. Germline V lookup: CDR1 ENHRY, CDR2 SYGVKD. V gave up 3 bases and J gave up 6 bases; unmatched junction bases: 6. CDR3 amino acids: CAISEPGTGGNGYTF. The CDR3 coding sequence is TGTGCCATCAGTGAACCCGGGACAGGGGGTAATGGCTACACCTTC.

On this clone itself: Other nucleotide sequences from this sample produce the same CDR3. The rearrangement uses TRBV11-2 and TRBJ1-1; D uncertain. The CDR3 is 13 residues long. The germline CDR1 and CDR2 sequences are SGHAT and FQNNGV. Trimming stripped 1 base from V and 1 base from J, with 4 bases between. CDR3 amino acids: CASSLGGNTEAFF. CDR3 nucleotides: TGTGCCAGCAGCTTAGGCGGGAACACTGAAGCTTTCTTT.